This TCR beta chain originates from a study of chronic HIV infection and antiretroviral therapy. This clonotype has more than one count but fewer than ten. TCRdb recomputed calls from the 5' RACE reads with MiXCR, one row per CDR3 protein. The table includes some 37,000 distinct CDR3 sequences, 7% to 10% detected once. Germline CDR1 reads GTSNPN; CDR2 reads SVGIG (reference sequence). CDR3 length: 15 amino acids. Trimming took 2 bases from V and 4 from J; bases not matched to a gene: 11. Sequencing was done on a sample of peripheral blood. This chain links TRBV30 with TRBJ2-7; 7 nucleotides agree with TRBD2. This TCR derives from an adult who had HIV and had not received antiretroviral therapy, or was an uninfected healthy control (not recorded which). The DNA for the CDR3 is TGTGCCTGGAGTATCCCCCCTGAGCGGGGATACGAGCAGTACTTC. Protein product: CAWSIPPERGYEQYF.